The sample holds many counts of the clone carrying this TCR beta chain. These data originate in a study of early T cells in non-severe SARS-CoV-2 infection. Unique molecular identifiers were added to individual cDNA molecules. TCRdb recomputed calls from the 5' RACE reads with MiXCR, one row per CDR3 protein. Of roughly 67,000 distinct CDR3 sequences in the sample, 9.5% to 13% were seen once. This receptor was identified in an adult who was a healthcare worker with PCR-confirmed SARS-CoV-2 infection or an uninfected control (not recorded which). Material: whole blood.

Here the CDR3 reads CASSPRGSGVYEQYF. The CDR3 DNA reads as TGTGCCAGCAGCCCCAGGGGTAGTGGCGTCTACGAGCAGTACTTC. The chain joins TRBV7-6 to TRBJ2-7; tentative D call: TRBD1 (6 bases). V dropped 5 bases and J dropped 3 bases, with 17 bases sitting between them. The CDR3 is made up of 15 amino acids. Germline CDR1 is SGHVS and CDR2 is FNYEAQ.